Below, 27 T cell receptor beta chains from the same sample are listed, as sequenced in a study of regulatory T cells in long-lasting Graves disease. Libraries of TCR beta came from iRepertoire HTBI primers plus Arm-PCR of CDR3 regions. Using its own MiXCR run on the multiplex PCR reads, TCRdb lists one record per CDR3 protein. The data hold hundreds of thousands of distinct CDR3 sequences, with 25% to 30% observed a single time. The time point is: persistent/refractory GD, antithyroid drugs over 5 years with positive TRAb. PBMCs were the source of the RNA used for TCR sequencing. This specimen was peripheral blood mononuclear cells (PBMCs), taken when the disease was refractory, from a patient treated with antithyroid drugs. The receptors shown here come from a female donor with Graves disease.

This clonotype occurred a few times. This sequence joins TRBV6-5 and TRBJ1-5; D is possibly TRBD1 (6 bases). V lost 2 bases, J lost 5 bases, and 16 bases lay in between. Per the germline V gene, CDR1 is MNHEY and CDR2 is SVGAGI. The CDR3 sequence is 16 residues long. CDR3 loop: CASSYGPPGAYQPQHF. The CDR3 DNA sequence: TGTGCCAGCAGTTACGGGCCCCCGGGGGCCTATCAGCCCCAGCATTTT.

In DNA, the CDR3 is TGTGCCAGCAGCGGGACAGGGGGCACCCCCCCTCTCGACGGGGAGCTGTTTTTT. It specifies CASSGTGGTPPLDGELFF. The chain carries TRBV2 and TRBJ2-2, with 12 positions matching TRBD1. Germline lookup yields CDR1 SNHLY and CDR2 FYNNEI. V lost 6 bases to trimming and J lost 7 bases; unmatched junction nucleotides: 15. This CDR3 contains 18 residues.

This clonotype was picked up a small number of times. Possible read error: a much larger clone is one base away. The chain carries TRBV13 and TRBJ2-5; D is uncertain. V lost 5 bases and J lost 2, with 3 bases in between. CDR1 PRHDT and CDR2 FYEKMQ come from the germline V gene (reference sequence). CDR3 length: 11 amino acids. As DNA, the CDR3 is TGTGCCAGCAGCAAACAAGAGACCCAGTACTTC. It codes for CASSKQETQYF. Looking up the rest from reference TRBV13 and TRBJ2-5 gives the full variable domain: AAGVIQSPRHLIKEKRETATLKCYPIPRHDTVYWYQQGPGQDPQFLISFYEKMQSDKGSIPDRFSAQQFSDYHSELNMSSLELGDSALYFCASSKQETQYFGPGTRLLVL.

The CDR3 protein is CASSFGGSNEQFF. In DNA form, the CDR3 reads TGTGCCAGCAGTTTCGGGGGGTCCAATGAGCAGTTCTTC. The chain has TRBV12-3 or TRBV12-4 and TRBJ2-1, with TRBD2 matching over 7 bases. V gave up 3 bases and J gave up 6 bases; unmatched junction bases: 2. The CDR3 totals 13 residues.

The V and J genes are TRBV2 and TRBJ2-2, with a weak D call TRBD2 (5 bases). Germline V gene data show CDR1 as SNHLY and CDR2 as FYNNEI. There are 15 residues in the CDR3. The V end was cut by 2 bases, the J end by 4 bases, with 11 bases between. The CDR3 coding sequence is TGTGCCAGCAGTGAAAACGGGGAGAGCACCGGGGAGCTGTTTTTT. Translation: CASSENGESTGELFF. Filled out from reference TRBV2 and TRBJ2-2, the complete variable domain reads EPEVTQTPSHQVTQMGQEVILRCVPISNHLYFYWYRQILGQKVEFLVSFYNNEISEKSEIFDDQFSVERPDGSNFTLKIRSTKLEDSAMYFCASSENGESTGELFFGEGSRLTVL.

This clonotype was detected only once. This chain joins TRBV20-1 and TRBJ1-5, with no clear D. Trimming shortened V by 3 bases and J by 0 bases, and 9 bases separated the two germline ends. In germline, CDR1 is DFQATT, CDR2 SNEGSKA (reference sequence). The CDR3 is 14 amino acids. CDR3 region: CSASGDTSNQPQHF. CDR3 nucleotide sequence: TGCAGTGCTAGTGGGGATACTAGCAATCAGCCCCAGCATTTT.

In this sample, this clonotype turned up a few times. The gene calls are TRBV2 and TRBJ1-5, with D unresolved. There are 15 residues in the CDR3. With 8 bases removed from V and 2 bases from J, the gap between germline ends came to 16 bases. CDR1 is SNHLY, CDR2 FYNNEI, per germline. The CDR3 loop reads CASAGRENRNQPQHF. In DNA form, the CDR3 reads TGTGCCAGCGCCGGCCGGGAGAACCGCAATCAGCCCCAGCATTTT.

The CDR3 spells CASSPSEGFLAGVAGELFF. The CDR3 region has the DNA TGTGCCAGCAGTCCATCAGAGGGATTTCTAGCGGGAGTCGCCGGGGAGCTGTTTTTT. The V and J genes are TRBV9 and TRBJ2-2; 10 bases are shared with TRBD2. This CDR3 region has 19 residues. Germline CDR1 SGDLS, CDR2 YYNGEE. V shed 5 bases, J shed 6 bases, and the junction held 19 bases outside the gene matches.

Many counts were recorded for this clonotype. V and J are TRBV6-1 and TRBJ1-1, with D possibly TRBD1 on 6 matching bases. V dropped 9 bases and J dropped 4 bases, with 12 bases sitting between them. CDR3 length: 12 amino acids. Germline V gives CDR1 MNHNS, CDR2 SASEGT. CDR3 amino acids: CASKQGFTEAFF. In DNA form, the CDR3 reads TGTGCCAGTAAACAGGGTTTCACTGAAGCTTTCTTT.

The chain couples TRBV9 to TRBJ1-1, with 7 bases aligning to TRBD1. Trimming took 3 bases from V and 5 from J; bases not matched to a gene: 10. Germline V gene sequence: CDR1 SGDLS, CDR2 YYNGEE. CDR3 size: 15 residues. This CDR3 reads CASSGPRGQGTEAFF. In DNA form, the CDR3 reads TGTGCCAGCAGCGGACCGAGGGGGCAAGGGACTGAAGCTTTCTTT.

Here the CDR3 DNA reads TGTGCCTGGAACAGGGTCGGGGGTCAGCCCCAGCATTTT. The encoded protein is CAWNRVGGQPQHF. The rearrangement links TRBV30 to TRBJ1-5; maybe TRBD1 (6 bases). Germline V gene sequence: CDR1 GTSNPN, CDR2 SVGIG (reference sequence). The CDR3 sequence is 13 residues long. V was cut by 4 bases and J by 6 bases, with 13 bases left in between.

This clonotype was detected many times. The chain employs TRBV12-3 or TRBV12-4 and TRBJ1-1; D is undetermined. The CDR3 is made up of 14 amino acids. The V end lost 2 bases, the J end lost 1 base, and 8 bases lay between the germline ends. In DNA, the CDR3 is TGTGCCAGCAGTTTATCTTCGGGGAACACTGAAGCTTTCTTT. Encoded protein: CASSLSSGNTEAFF.

The chain joins TRBV5-8 to TRBJ2-3; a weak D match, TRBD2 (7 bases). The germline CDR1 and CDR2 sequences are SGHTS and YDEGEE. The CDR3 is 14 amino acids. V was cut by 6 bases and J by 5 bases, with 16 bases left in between. The CDR3 loop is CASTRRGAGDTQYF. In DNA, the CDR3 is TGTGCCAGCACCCGTCGGGGGGCTGGAGATACGCAGTATTTT. Supplemented by reference TRBV5-8 and TRBJ2-3, the full variable domain reads EAGVTQSPTHLIKTRGQQATLRCSPISGHTSVYWYQQALGLGLQFLLWYDEGEERNRGNFPPRFSGRQFPNYSSELNVNALELEDSALYLCASTRRGAGDTQYFGPGTRLTVL.

The CDR3 spells CASSVRQGMNTEAFF. In DNA, the CDR3 is TGTGCCAGCAGTGTCAGACAGGGGATGAACACTGAAGCTTTCTTT. This chain links TRBV6-2 or TRBV6-3 with TRBJ1-1; 8 nucleotides agree with TRBD1. Germline CDR1 reads MNHEY; CDR2 reads SVGEGT. V was pared by 5 bases and J by 0 bases, with 5 bases of the junction left unmatched. CDR3 length: 15 residues.

In this sample, this clonotype turned up a few times. This chain connects TRBV10-3 to TRBJ1-1; possibly TRBD1 for D (5 bases). Germline V gene lookup returns CDR1 ENHRY and CDR2 SYGVKD. Trimming left V 6 bases short and J 1 base short, with 12 bases between. CDR3 length: 14 amino acids. As DNA, the CDR3 is TGTGCCATCAGCCCCGGGGGGGGGAACACTGAAGCTTTCTTT. Amino acids: CAISPGGGNTEAFF.

The sample holds one count of this clonotype. The rearrangement links TRBV4-1 to TRBJ1-4; TRBD1 aligns across 9 bases. Germline V gene sequence: CDR1 MGHRA, CDR2 YSYEKL. The trim removed 1 base at V and 8 bases at J, leaving 5 bases unmatched. The CDR3 runs 15 residues. The CDR3 bases are TGCGCCAGCAGCCAAGTTGGGACAGGGAAGGAAAAACTGTTTTTT. Translating gives CASSQVGTGKEKLFF.

This rearrangement joins TRBV10-3 to TRBJ1-1; 7 nucleotides line up with TRBD1. Germline CDR1 ENHRY, CDR2 SYGVKD. The length of the CDR3 is 15 residues. Germline trimming cut 1 base from V and 1 base from J; bases unmatched to any gene: 3. The CDR3 nucleotides are TGTGCCATCAGTGAGTTGACAGGGCCGAACACTGAAGCTTTCTTT. This gives the protein CAISELTGPNTEAFF.

In this sample, this clonotype turned up a few times. This sequence joins TRBV25-1 and TRBJ1-2, with 7 positions matching TRBD1. The CDR3 runs to 15 residues. J gave up 2 bases and V 2 bases, and 5 bases lay outside the gene matches. CDR1 MGHDK and CDR2 SYGVNS come from the germline V gene. The chain's CDR3 is CASSERGGWNYGYTF. CDR3 DNA: TGTGCCAGCAGTGAACGAGGGGGCTGGAACTATGGCTACACCTTC.

The chain combines TRBV6-9 with TRBJ2-7; D might be TRBD1 (6 bases). The CDR3 length is 17 residues. Germline values: CDR1 MNHGY, CDR2 SVAAGI. V was trimmed by 3 bases and J by 3 bases, leaving 21 bases between them. The CDR3 sequence is CASSYQGGGSVNYEQYF. The CDR3 DNA reads TGTGCCAGCAGTTACCAAGGGGGTGGTAGCGTCAACTACGAGCAGTACTTC.

V and J are TRBV7-2 and TRBJ2-3, with TRBD2 matching 7 bases. The junction had 0 bases not matched to a gene; V was cut back by 2 bases and J by 1 base. The germline gives CDR1 SGHTA, CDR2 FQGNSA. The CDR3 has 14 amino acids. The CDR3 DNA sequence: TGTGCCAGCAGCTTAACTAGCGGCACAGATACGCAGTATTTT. Its translation is CASSLTSGTDTQYF.

J is TRBJ1-5 and V is TRBV6-5; TRBD1 is a possible D gene (5 bases). The CDR3 is 17 residues long. Germline CDR1 reads MNHEY; CDR2 reads SVGAGI. The V end lost 2 bases, the J end lost 4 bases, and 18 bases lay between the germline ends. The CDR3 sequence: CASSYGGDFLRNQPQHF. CDR3 nucleotides: TGTGCCAGCAGTTACGGGGGGGATTTCCTCAGGAATCAGCCCCAGCATTTT.

V is TRBV6-5 and J is TRBJ1-5; D gene ambiguous. The V gene lost 4 bases and the J gene lost 5 bases, with 12 bases spanning the gap. The CDR3 sequence is 14 residues long. Germline CDR1 reads MNHEY; CDR2 reads SVGAGI. The CDR3, as DNA: TGTGCCAGCAGTTCTTGGCAGGAGTATCAGCCCCAGCATTTT. This gives the protein CASSSWQEYQPQHF.

This clonotype was seen more than once but under ten times. The chain employs TRBV10-3 and TRBJ1-2, with TRBD1 as a possible D gene (5 bases). Germline lookup yields CDR1 ENHRY and CDR2 SYGVKD. V dropped 0 bases and J dropped 3 bases, with 8 bases sitting between them. The CDR3 has 14 residues. The CDR3 DNA is TGTGCCATCAGTGAGTCGGGGACGGACTATGGCTACACCTTC. Its protein is CAISESGTDYGYTF.

This chain joins TRBV27 and TRBJ2-6, with unresolved D. This CDR3 spans 15 amino acids. In germline, CDR1 is MNHEY, CDR2 SMNVEV (reference sequence). The germline V and J ends were trimmed by 1 base and 3 bases, with 7 bases remaining between them. CDR3 DNA sequence: TGTGCCAGCAGTTTATTTCTAGGTGGGGCCAACGTCCTGACTTTC. Its translation is CASSLFLGGANVLTF.

This clonotype was detected only a few times. The genes are TRBV29-1 and TRBJ2-5; TRBD2 might be the D (5 bases). The CDR3 has 11 residues. Germline V gene sequence: CDR1 SQVTM, CDR2 ANQGSEA. Deletions cut 4 bases from V and 5 bases from J, with 8 bases between. This CDR3 is CSVVPGETQYF. The CDR3 DNA is TGCAGCGTTGTTCCGGGGGAGACCCAGTACTTC.

This clonotype was recorded a few times. V usage is TRBV5-5 and J usage is TRBJ1-1; D is unresolved. V lost 3 bases and J lost 2, with 11 bases in between. Germline V gene sequence: CDR1 SGHKS, CDR2 YYEKEE (reference sequence). CDR3 size: 14 residues. The CDR3 sequence is CASSYLGDNTEAFF. The DNA for the CDR3 is TGTGCCAGCAGCTATCTTGGAGATAACACTGAAGCTTTCTTT.

Only a few counts were recorded for this clonotype. J is TRBJ2-2 and V is TRBV27; D not resolved. This CDR3 is 13 amino acids long. CDR1 is MNHEY, CDR2 SMNVEV, per germline (reference sequence). With 8 bases removed from V and 1 base from J, the gap between germline ends came to 8 bases. The DNA for the CDR3 is TGTGCCAGCGGAAGACGGAACACCGGGGAGCTGTTTTTT. Its protein product is CASGRRNTGELFF.